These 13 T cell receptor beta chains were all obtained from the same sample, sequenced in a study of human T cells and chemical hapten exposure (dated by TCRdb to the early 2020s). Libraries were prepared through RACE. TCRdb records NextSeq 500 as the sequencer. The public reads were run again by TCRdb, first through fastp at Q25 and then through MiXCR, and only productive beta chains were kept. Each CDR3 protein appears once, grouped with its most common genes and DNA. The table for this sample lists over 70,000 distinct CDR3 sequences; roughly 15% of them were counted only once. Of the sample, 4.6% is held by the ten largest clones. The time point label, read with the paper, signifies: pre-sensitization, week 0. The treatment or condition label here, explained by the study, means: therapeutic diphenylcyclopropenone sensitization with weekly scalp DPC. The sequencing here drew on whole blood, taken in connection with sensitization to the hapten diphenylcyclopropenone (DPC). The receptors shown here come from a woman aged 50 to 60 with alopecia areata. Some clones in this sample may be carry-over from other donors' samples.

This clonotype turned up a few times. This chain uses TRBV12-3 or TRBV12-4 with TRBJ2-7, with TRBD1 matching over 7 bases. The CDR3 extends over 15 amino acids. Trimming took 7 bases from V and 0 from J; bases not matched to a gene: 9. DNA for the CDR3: TGTGCCAGCACTAAGAGCCGGGACAGCTCCTACGAGCAGTACTTC. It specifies CASTKSRDSSYEQYF.

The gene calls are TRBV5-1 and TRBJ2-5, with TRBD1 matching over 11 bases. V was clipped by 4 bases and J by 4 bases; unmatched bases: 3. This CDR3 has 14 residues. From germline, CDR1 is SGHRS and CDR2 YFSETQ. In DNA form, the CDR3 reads TGCGCCAGCAGCAAGGGACAGGGGGGAGAGACCCAGTACTTC. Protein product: CASSKGQGGETQYF.

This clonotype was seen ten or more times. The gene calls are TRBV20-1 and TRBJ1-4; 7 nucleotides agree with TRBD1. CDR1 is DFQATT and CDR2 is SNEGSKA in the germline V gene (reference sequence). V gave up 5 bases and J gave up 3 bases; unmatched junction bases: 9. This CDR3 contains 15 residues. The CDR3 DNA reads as TGCAGTGCTTCCCGAGACAGGGTAGCTAATGAAAAACTGTTTTTT. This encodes CSASRDRVANEKLFF.

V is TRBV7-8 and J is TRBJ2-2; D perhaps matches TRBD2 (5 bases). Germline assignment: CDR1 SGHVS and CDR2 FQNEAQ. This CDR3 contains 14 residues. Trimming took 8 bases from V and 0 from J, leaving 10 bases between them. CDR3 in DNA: TGTGCCAGCCCCGGGGAGCCGAACACCGGGGAGCTGTTTTTT. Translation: CASPGEPNTGELFF.

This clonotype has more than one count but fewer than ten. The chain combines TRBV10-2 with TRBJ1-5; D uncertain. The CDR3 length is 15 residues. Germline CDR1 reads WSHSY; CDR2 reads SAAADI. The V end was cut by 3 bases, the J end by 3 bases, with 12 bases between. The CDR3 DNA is TGCGCCAGCAGTGATAAGGGTAGGAACAATCAGCCCCAGCATTTT. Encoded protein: CASSDKGRNNQPQHF.

DNA of the CDR3: TGCAGTGTAACTAGCGGGAGGGCCCCAGAGACCCAGTACTTC. Translating it yields CSVTSGRAPETQYF. J is TRBJ2-5 and V is TRBV20-1; 13 nucleotides match TRBD2. The CDR3 runs to 14 residues. With V trimmed by 7 bases and J by 4 bases, 6 bases remained unmatched. CDR1 and CDR2 (germline): DFQATT, SNEGSKA (reference sequence).

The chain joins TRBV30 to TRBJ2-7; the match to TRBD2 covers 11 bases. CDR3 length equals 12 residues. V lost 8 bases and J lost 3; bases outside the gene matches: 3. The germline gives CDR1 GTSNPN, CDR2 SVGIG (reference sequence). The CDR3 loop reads CAASGRFYEQYF. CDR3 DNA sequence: TGTGCCGCTAGCGGGAGGTTCTACGAGCAGTACTTC.

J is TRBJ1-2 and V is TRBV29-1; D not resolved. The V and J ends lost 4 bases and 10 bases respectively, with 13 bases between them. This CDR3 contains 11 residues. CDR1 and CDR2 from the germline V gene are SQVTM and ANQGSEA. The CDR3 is CSVVLGLFYTF. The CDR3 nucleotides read TGCAGCGTTGTCCTTGGGCTCTTCTACACCTTC. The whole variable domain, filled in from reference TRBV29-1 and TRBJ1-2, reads SAVISQKPSRDICQRGTSLTIQCQVDSQVTMMFWYRQQPGQSLTLIATANQGSEATYESGFVIDKFPISRPNLTFSTLTVSNMSPEDSSIYLCSVVLGLFYTFGSGTRLTVV.

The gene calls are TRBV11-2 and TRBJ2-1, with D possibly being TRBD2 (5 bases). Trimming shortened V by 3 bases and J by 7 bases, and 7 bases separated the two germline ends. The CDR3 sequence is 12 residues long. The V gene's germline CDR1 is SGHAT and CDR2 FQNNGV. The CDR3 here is CASSFSENEQFF. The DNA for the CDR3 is TGTGCCAGCAGCTTTAGCGAGAATGAGCAGTTCTTC.

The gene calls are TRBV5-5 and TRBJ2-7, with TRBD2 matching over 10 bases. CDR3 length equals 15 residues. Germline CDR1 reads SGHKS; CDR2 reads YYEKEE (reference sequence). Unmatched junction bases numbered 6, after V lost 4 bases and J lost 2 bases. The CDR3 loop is CASSTGTSATYEQYF. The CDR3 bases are TGTGCCAGCAGCACCGGGACTAGCGCAACCTACGAGCAGTACTTC.

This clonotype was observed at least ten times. The CDR3 nucleotides are TGTGCCAGCAGTTTGTCGAACTCAGATACGCAGTATTTT. This sequence encodes CASSLSNSDTQYF. The V gene is TRBV27, the J gene TRBJ2-3; D not certain. V lost 3 bases to trimming and J lost 4 bases, with 8 bases between them. The CDR3 contains 13 residues. The germline V gene encodes CDR1 MNHEY and CDR2 SMNVEV (reference sequence).

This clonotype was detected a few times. CDR3 coding DNA: TGCAGCGCGAGAGCGGGGGGTTCTAACATTCAGTACTTC. Its translation: CSARAGGSNIQYF. The chain uses TRBV29-1 and TRBJ2-4; TRBD2 agrees at 9 bases. Germline-derived CDR1 and CDR2 are SQVTM and ANQGSEA. Unmatched junction bases numbered 8, after V lost 7 bases and J lost 7 bases. The CDR3 sequence is 13 residues long.

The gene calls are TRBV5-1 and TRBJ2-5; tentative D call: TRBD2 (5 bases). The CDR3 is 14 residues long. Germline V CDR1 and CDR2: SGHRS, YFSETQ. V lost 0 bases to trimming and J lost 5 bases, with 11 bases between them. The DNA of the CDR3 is TGCGCCAGCAGCTTGGAGAGAGGGATGGAGACCCAGTACTTC. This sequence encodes CASSLERGMETQYF.